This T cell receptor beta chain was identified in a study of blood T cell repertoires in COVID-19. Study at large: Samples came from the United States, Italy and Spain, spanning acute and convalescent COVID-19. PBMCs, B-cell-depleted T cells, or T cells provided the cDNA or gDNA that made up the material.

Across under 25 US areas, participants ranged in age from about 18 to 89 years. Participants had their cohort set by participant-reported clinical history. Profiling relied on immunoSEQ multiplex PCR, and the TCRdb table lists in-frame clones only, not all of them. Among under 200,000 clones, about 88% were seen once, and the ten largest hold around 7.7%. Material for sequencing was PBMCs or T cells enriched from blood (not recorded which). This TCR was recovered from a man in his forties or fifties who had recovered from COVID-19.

The CDR3 DNA reads as TGTGCCAGCAGTTACTCGAGGGCGGCTGGGGCCAACGTCCTGACTTTC. Amino acids: CASSYSRAAGANVLTF. The chain carries TRBV6-5 and TRBJ2-6, with D perhaps matching TRBD2 (5 bases). CDR1 MNHEY and CDR2 SVGAGI come from the germline V gene. Deletions cut 0 bases from V and 2 bases from J, with 8 bases between. The CDR3 loop spans 16 amino acids.